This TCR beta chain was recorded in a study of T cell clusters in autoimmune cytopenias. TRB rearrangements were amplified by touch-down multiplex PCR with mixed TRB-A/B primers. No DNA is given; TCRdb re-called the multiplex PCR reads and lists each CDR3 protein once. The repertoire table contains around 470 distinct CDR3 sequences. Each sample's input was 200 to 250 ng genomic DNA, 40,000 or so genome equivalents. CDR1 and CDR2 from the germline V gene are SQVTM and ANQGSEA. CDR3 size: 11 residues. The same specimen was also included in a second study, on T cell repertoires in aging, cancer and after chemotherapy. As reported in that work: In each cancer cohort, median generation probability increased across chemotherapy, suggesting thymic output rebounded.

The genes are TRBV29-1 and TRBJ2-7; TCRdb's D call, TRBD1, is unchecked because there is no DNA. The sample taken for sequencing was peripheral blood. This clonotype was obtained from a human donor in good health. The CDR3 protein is CSVWGSYEQYF.